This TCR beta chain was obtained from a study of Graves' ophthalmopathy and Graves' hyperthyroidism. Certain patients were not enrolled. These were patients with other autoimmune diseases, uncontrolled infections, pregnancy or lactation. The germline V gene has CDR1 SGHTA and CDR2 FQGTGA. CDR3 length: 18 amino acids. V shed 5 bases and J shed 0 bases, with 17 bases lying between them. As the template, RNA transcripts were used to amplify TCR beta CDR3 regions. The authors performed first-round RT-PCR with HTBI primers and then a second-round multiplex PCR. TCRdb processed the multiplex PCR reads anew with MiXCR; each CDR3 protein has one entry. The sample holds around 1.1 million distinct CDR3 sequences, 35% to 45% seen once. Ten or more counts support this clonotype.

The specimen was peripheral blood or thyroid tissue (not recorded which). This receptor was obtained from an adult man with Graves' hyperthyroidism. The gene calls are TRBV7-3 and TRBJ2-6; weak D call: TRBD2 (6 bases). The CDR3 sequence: CASSPWGDPRSGANVLTF. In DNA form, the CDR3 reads TGTGCCAGCAGCCCATGGGGGGACCCGCGCTCTGGGGCCAACGTCCTGACTTTC.